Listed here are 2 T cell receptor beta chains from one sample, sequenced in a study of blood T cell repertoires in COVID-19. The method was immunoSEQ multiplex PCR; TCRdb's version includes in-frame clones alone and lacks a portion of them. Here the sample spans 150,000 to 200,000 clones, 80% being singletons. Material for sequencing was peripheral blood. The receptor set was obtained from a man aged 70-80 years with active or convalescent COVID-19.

The CDR3 region is CASSSLPVEQYF. CDR3 nucleotides: TGTGCCAGCAGCTCCCTTCCGGTCGAGCAGTACTTC. This rearrangement joins TRBV7-2 to TRBJ2-7, with D hard to call. Trimming left V 4 bases short and J 6 bases short, with 10 bases between. Germline V gene lookup returns CDR1 SGHTA and CDR2 FQGNSA. This CDR3 spans 12 amino acids.

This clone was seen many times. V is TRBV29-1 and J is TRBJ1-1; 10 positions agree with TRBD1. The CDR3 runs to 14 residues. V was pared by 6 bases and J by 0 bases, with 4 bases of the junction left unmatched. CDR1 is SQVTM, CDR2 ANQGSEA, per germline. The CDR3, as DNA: TGCAGCGTGGGACAGGGGACTTTGAACACTGAAGCTTTCTTT. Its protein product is CSVGQGTLNTEAFF.